What follows are 5 T cell receptor beta chains derived from one specimen sequenced in a study of blood T cell repertoires in COVID-19. Assay used: immunoSEQ multiplex PCR; TCRdb lists only in-frame clones, some missing. This sample has tens of thousands of clones, with about nine tenths found just once. Sequencing used peripheral blood. Receptors were obtained from a man aged 55-75 years with active COVID-19.

There are a few counts of this clone. The chain links TRBV10-1 to TRBJ2-1; 11 positions agree with TRBD2. Trimming cost V 8 bases and J 9 bases; bases outside gene matches: 12. CDR3 length: 15 amino acids. Germline loops: CDR1 WNHNN, CDR2 SYGVQD (reference sequence). This chain's CDR3 is CASGGVAGGRIEQFF. CDR3 DNA: TGCGCCAGCGGTGGTGTAGCGGGAGGGCGGATTGAGCAGTTCTTC.

The chain joins TRBV6-4 to TRBJ1-2; 7 nucleotides agree with TRBD1. This CDR3 region has 13 residues. The J segment lost 7 bases and the V segment lost 3 bases, leaving 5 bases of the junction unmatched. Germline V gene lookup returns CDR1 MRHNA and CDR2 SNTAGT. CDR3 region: CASSETGLGGYTF. The CDR3 nucleotides are TGTGCCAGCAGTGAGACAGGGTTAGGTGGCTACACCTTC.

The V gene is TRBV5-6, the J gene TRBJ2-3, with 7 nucleotides matching TRBD2. Germline V CDR1 and CDR2: SGHDT, YYEEEE. The CDR3 is 15 amino acids. Trimming at V came to 0 bases and at J to 3 bases, leaving 4 bases not matched to a gene. CDR3 protein: CASSLGLAMTDTQYF. CDR3 coding DNA: TGTGCCAGCAGCTTGGGACTAGCTATGACAGATACGCAGTATTTT. The whole variable domain, remainder taken from reference TRBV5-6 and TRBJ2-3, is DAGVTQSPTHLIKTRGQQVTLRCSPKSGHDTVSWYQQALGQGPQFIFQYYEEEERQRGNFPDRFSGHQFPNYSSELNVNALLLGDSALYLCASSLGLAMTDTQYFGPGTRLTVL.

The V gene is TRBV27, the J gene TRBJ2-5; tentative D call: TRBD1 (5 bases). The CDR3 has 13 residues. Germline CDR1 MNHEY, CDR2 SMNVEV (reference sequence). Trimming pared 4 bases from V and 1 base from J, leaving 7 bases between. The CDR3 protein is CASSWGSQETQYF. In DNA, the CDR3 is TGTGCCAGCAGTTGGGGCAGCCAAGAGACCCAGTACTTC.

In this sample, this clone turned up a few times. This sequence joins TRBV29-1 and TRBJ1-1; D is undetermined. With 4 bases removed from V and 0 bases from J, the gap between germline ends came to 9 bases. This CDR3 is built from 13 residues. Per the germline V gene, CDR1 is SQVTM and CDR2 is ANQGSEA. The CDR3 DNA reads as TGCAGCGTTGGTGACATCATGAACACTGAAGCTTTCTTT. Its translation is CSVGDIMNTEAFF.